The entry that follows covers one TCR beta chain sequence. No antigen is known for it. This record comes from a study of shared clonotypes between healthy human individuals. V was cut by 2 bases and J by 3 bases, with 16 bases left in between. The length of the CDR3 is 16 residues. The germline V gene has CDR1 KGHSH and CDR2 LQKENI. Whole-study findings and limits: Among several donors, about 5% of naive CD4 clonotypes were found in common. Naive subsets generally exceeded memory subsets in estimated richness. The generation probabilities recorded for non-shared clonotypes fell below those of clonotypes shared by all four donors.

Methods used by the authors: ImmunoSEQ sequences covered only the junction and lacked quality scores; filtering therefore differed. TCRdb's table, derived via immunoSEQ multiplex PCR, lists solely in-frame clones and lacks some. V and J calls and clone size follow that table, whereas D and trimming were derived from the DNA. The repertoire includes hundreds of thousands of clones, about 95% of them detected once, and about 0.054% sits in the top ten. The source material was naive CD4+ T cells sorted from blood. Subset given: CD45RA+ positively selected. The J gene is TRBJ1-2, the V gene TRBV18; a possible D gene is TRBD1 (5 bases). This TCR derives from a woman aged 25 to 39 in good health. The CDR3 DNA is TGTGCCAGCTCACCAGTCGGAGGAGGAGGGGACTATGGCTACACCTTC. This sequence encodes CASSPVGGGGDYGYTF.